These T cell receptor beta chains were read from a single sample in a study of Graves' ophthalmopathy and Graves' hyperthyroidism. One entry per CDR3 protein, called by TCRdb with MiXCR from the multiplex PCR reads. Counted here are about 400,000 distinct CDR3 sequences, 20% to 25% occurring once; the ten biggest clones make up 2.5% to 3.5%. The specimen was peripheral blood. The receptor source for this set is a woman between 18 and 29 years old with stable Graves' hyperthyroidism. The CDR3 runs from the conserved cysteine through the conserved F or W. The order of the fields is V gene, CDR3 length, clone size, CDR3 protein. Size tells how often a clone was seen (once, few, many) or the class of an expanded clone, and some rows leave it out.

V: TRBV28
length: 20
size: many
CDR3: CASSFGSPQRTPEDPYEQYF

V: TRBV15
length: 15
size: many
CDR3: CATSRDRVSGNTIYF

V: TRBV12-3/TRBV12-4
length: 16
size: many
CDR3: CASSLVGHRVGTEAFF

V: TRBV7-2
length: 15
size: .
CDR3: CASSFRDRKNYGYTF

V: TRBV5-1
length: 11
size: many
CDR3: CASSSDRLQYF

V: TRBV6-5
length: 16
size: many
CDR3: CASSRFLEEGNTEAFF

V: TRBV3-1
length: 13
size: many
CDR3: CASRRVVAETQYF

V: TRBV7-8
length: 15
size: many
CDR3: CASSVDGLANYGYTF

V: TRBV6-2/TRBV6-3
length: 12
size: many
CDR3: CASRRTGLDAFF

V: TRBV6-5
length: 15
size: .
CDR3: CASSYKVGRGYGYTF

V: TRBV18
length: 12
size: many
CDR3: CASSPGAGAYTF

V: TRBV20-1
length: 16
size: many
CDR3: CSAPGLAGGPFFEQYF

V: TRBV27
length: 15
size: few
CDR3: CASSLSPPGGTEAFF

V: TRBV11-1
length: 17
size: .
CDR3: CASSFSSHPFNTGELFF

V: TRBV24-1
length: 14
size: many
CDR3: CATSDWRTGREQYF

V: TRBV28
length: 16
size: many
CDR3: CASSLSYRILIGELFF

V: TRBV6-1
length: 15
size: .
CDR3: CASSESGTANTEAFF

V: TRBV25-1
length: 13
size: many
CDR3: CASSEQTAYEQYF

V: TRBV20-1
length: 15
size: many
CDR3: CSAAPGTGGTETQYF

V: TRBV6-2/TRBV6-3
length: 13
size: .
CDR3: CASSYRDDYGYTF